This T cell receptor beta chain was observed in a study of technical replicates of blood from several donors (dated by TCRdb to between 2016 and 2019). Its CDR3 holds 16 amino acids, cysteine through phenylalanine. CDR3 DNA is the only sequence kept; it has 48 bases, read in frame from the first base. CDR1 SEHNR and CDR2 FQNEAQ were looked up in the germline V gene (reference sequence). V is pruned by 6 bases and J by 3 bases, leaving 5 bases of the junction without a gene match. The library was made by the immunoSEQ multiplex PCR assay. The table comes from immuneACCESS by way of TCRdb, which keeps in-frame sequences with V and J called. Part of the clones is missing from these tables; in studies checked, under half for an unresolved V gene and the rest for unknown reasons. For this sample the table gives about 89,000 clones, of which 94% were detected only once. Of the sample, over 0.2% is held by the ten largest clones.

To note about this clone: Its antigen has not been determined. Per-base qualities were not stored, and no clone one base away is much larger.

The sample was T cells isolated from PBMCs. This receptor was obtained from a human donor in good health. The receptor chain draws on TRBV7-9 and TRBJ2-1; 13 bases in the junction line up with TRBD2. The CDR3: CASSWGLAGFYNEQFF. The sequenced DNA: TGTGCCAGCAGTTGGGGACTAGCGGGGTTCTACAATGAGCAGTTCTTC.